Given below is one T cell receptor (beta chain) in context. The target antigen is unknown. CD45RO-negative, CCR7-selected cells formed the naive CD8 fraction, which excluded terminally differentiated effector memory CD45RA+ cells. Deep-level running was used for the assay. DNA at about 190 ng, 25,000 to 30,000 T cell genomes, went into sorted-subset replicate PCRs. Clones were sequenced by immunoSEQ multiplex PCR, and TCRdb holds only the in-frame ones, with some missing. The sample includes around 2.1 million clones, about 93% of them seen just once. These data are taken from a study of shared clonotypes between healthy human individuals. Findings and limits, study-wide: Compared with memory subsets, naive subsets generally had larger estimated richness.

Germline V gene data show CDR1 as SGHTA and CDR2 as FQGNSA. The CDR3 spans 19 residues. Trimming left V 5 bases short and J 4 bases short, with 27 bases between. The genes are TRBV7-2 and TRBJ2-1; no reliable D call. The sample comprised naive CD8+ T cells from PBMCs. The clonotype originates from a man aged 18 to 30 in good health. Some clones in this sample may be carry-over from other donors' samples. As DNA, the CDR3 is TGTGCCAGCAGCCAGGCTCCCCCCCGCGGCGAGATCGGATACAATGAGCAGTTCTTC. Residues: CASSQAPPRGEIGYNEQFF. The variable domain in full, completed from reference TRBV7-2 and TRBJ2-1, reads GAGVSQSPSNKVTEKGKDVELRCDPISGHTALYWYRQSLGQGLEFLIYFQGNSAPDKSGLPSDRFSAERTGGSVSTLTIQRTQQEDSAVYLCASSQAPPRGEIGYNEQFFGPGTRLTVL.